Given below is one TCR beta chain in context. V gave up 5 bases and J gave up 2 bases; unmatched junction bases: 3. Germline assignment: CDR1 SNHLY and CDR2 FYNNEI. The CDR3 is made up of 14 amino acids. Assay used: immunoSEQ multiplex PCR; TCRdb lists only in-frame clones, some missing. The sample contains approximately 1,200 clones, roughly 84% of which appear only once. This sample is part of a study of tumor T cells in aggressive B-cell lymphoma. The V gene is TRBV2, the J gene TRBJ2-5, with 9 bases identical to TRBD1. Sequencing was carried out using tumor tissue. This TCR was sampled from an adult with diffuse large B cell lymphoma. The CDR3 loop is CASSWDRDQETQYF. CDR3 DNA sequence: TGTGCCAGCAGTTGGGACAGGGATCAAGAGACCCAGTACTTC.